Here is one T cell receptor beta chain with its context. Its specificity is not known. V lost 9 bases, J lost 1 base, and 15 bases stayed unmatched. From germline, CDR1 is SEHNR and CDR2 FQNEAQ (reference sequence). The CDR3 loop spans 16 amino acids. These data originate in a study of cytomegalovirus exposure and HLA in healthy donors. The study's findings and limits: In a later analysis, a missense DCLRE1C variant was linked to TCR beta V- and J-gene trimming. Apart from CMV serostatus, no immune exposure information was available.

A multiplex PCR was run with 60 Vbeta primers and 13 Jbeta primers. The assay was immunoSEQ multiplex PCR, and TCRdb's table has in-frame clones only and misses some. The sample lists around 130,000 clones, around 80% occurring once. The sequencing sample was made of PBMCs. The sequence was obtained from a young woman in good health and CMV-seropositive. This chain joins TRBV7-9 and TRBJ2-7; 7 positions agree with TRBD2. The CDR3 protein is CASSPSAGPKSYEQYF. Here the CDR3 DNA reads TGTGCCAGTAGCCCTTCAGCGGGACCTAAGTCCTACGAGCAGTACTTC.